Listed below are T cell receptor beta chains from one sample, sequenced in a study of cytomegalovirus exposure and HLA in healthy donors. Clones were sequenced by immunoSEQ multiplex PCR, and TCRdb holds only the in-frame ones, with some missing. Altogether 130,000 to 150,000 clones are present, 60% to 85% being singletons, with the ten largest covering 3.9%. Source material: PBMCs. The receptors stem from a man younger than 35 in good health and CMV-seronegative. CDR3s include the opening cysteine and the closing phenylalanine or tryptophan. Fields, in order: CDR3 DNA, CDR3 protein, J gene, D gene, CDR3 length, clone size, V gene. The D gene is left open where the match is weak. Clone size is shown for a subset of rows, as once, few, many or a class of expanded clone.

TGCGCCAGCCGGGACAATTACAATGAGCAGTTCTTC CASRDNYNEQFF TRBJ2-1 . 12 . TRBV10-2
TGCGCCAGCAGCCCGGACAGGGGGAACGAGCAGTACTTC CASSPDRGNEQYF TRBJ2-7 TRBD1 13 . TRBV5-1
TGTGCCAGCAGTTCAGTCCTCTATGGCTACACCTTC CASSSVLYGYTF TRBJ1-2 . 12 . TRBV6-5
TGTGCCAGCAGCTTGGGGACAGGGGTGGGTCAGCCCCAGCATTTT CASSLGTGVGQPQHF TRBJ1-5 TRBD1 15 . TRBV7-6
TGTGCCAGCAGTTTTGGGGACAGGGGGGGAAAACTGTTTTTT CASSFGDRGGKLFF TRBJ1-4 TRBD1 14 . TRBV28
TGTGCCAGCAGCAAACCTCCCGCGGGAGAGACCCAGTACTTC CASSKPPAGETQYF TRBJ2-5 . 14 . TRBV5-8
TGTGCCAGCAGCAAAGGGGGACAGGGGGACGGCTACACCTTC CASSKGGQGDGYTF TRBJ1-2 . 14 . TRBV21-1
TGTGCCAGCAGTTTGAGGATAGCAAACTTCTACGAGCAGTACTTC CASSLRIANFYEQYF TRBJ2-7 . 15 . TRBV28
TGTGCCAGCAGCTGGAGCGGGGGTCGCATAGAGACCCAGTACTTC CASSWSGGRIETQYF TRBJ2-5 TRBD2 15 few TRBV25-1
TGTGCCAGTAGTATATATGGGGGGGCTTCCTACAATGAGCAGTTCTTC CASSIYGGASYNEQFF TRBJ2-1 . 16 . TRBV19
TGTGCCAGCAGTTCTCGAGGGACAGGCTCCTACGAGCAGTACTTC CASSSRGTGSYEQYF TRBJ2-7 TRBD1 15 few TRBV27
TGCGCCAGCAGCCAAGAGCCGGGAGGGAACACTGAAGCTTTCTTT CASSQEPGGNTEAFF TRBJ1-1 . 15 . TRBV4-1
TGCAGCGTTTCGGGATCGAGGCTACCCTACGAGCAGTACTTC CSVSGSRLPYEQYF TRBJ2-7 . 14 . TRBV29-1
TGCAGCGTCCAAAGGGACAGGGCGAACACTGAAGCTTTCTTT CSVQRDRANTEAFF TRBJ1-1 TRBD1 14 . TRBV29-1
TGCAGCGTTGGGGATGTAGCTAGCGGGATTTACGAGCAGTACTTC CSVGDVASGIYEQYF TRBJ2-7 TRBD2 15 . TRBV29-1
TGCGCCAGCAGCTTCGGACAAAACACCGGGGAGCTGTTTTTT CASSFGQNTGELFF TRBJ2-2 . 14 . TRBV5-1
TGCGCCAGCAGCTTGGGAGGGTACGAGCAGTACTTC CASSLGGYEQYF TRBJ2-7 . 12 . TRBV5-1
TGTGCCAGTAGTATAGGAGGTGGAGGGGGCCACGAGCAGTACTTC CASSIGGGGGHEQYF TRBJ2-7 . 15 . TRBV19
TGTGCCACCAGCAGGCGAACCCAGGGAACGCCCCAGCATTTT CATSRRTQGTPQHF TRBJ1-5 . 14 . TRBV15
TGCGCCAGCAGCCCCGGAGCGGGGGGGGGCACAGATACGCAGTATTTT CASSPGAGGGTDTQYF TRBJ2-3 TRBD2 16 . TRBV5-1
TGTGCCAGTAGCCTGGGGACAATCCTGTACTTC CASSLGTILYF TRBJ2-7 . 11 . TRBV19
TGTGCCAGCAGCCGTAGGACTAGCGGGGGAGCCTACAATGAGCAGTTCTTC CASSRRTSGGAYNEQFF TRBJ2-1 TRBD2 17 . TRBV4-2
TGTGCCAGCAGCGCAAGGGGGACAGGGGACGCCGGGGAGCTGTTTTTT CASSARGTGDAGELFF TRBJ2-2 TRBD1 16 . TRBV9
TGTGCCAGCAAACCAGGCCCTGACTCCTACAATGAGCAGTTCTTC CASKPGPDSYNEQFF TRBJ2-1 . 15 once TRBV27
TGTGCCAGCAGCTTGGGTGGACAGGGGCCTTACGCCTACAATGAGCAGTTCTTC CASSLGGQGPYAYNEQFF TRBJ2-1 TRBD1 18 . TRBV5-8
TGTGCCACCAGTGAAGGGGGGGGTTCCTCTGGAAACACCATATATTTT CATSEGGGSSGNTIYF TRBJ1-3 . 16 . TRBV15
TGTGCCAGCAGTGCGGGGGGGCCGAAGACCCAGTACTTC CASSAGGPKTQYF TRBJ2-5 TRBD2 13 . TRBV6-1
TGCGCCAGCAGCCCCACTAGGACGGAATACGAGCAGTACTTC CASSPTRTEYEQYF TRBJ2-7 . 14 few TRBV5-1
TGTGCCAGTAGTATTGGGGCAGGTTTCTACGAGCAGTACTTC CASSIGAGFYEQYF TRBJ2-7 . 14 . TRBV19